This T cell receptor (beta chain) was recorded in a study of spatial heterogeneity in lung cancer. The overall study: Sequences of the beta chain were consistently detected in greater numbers than alpha-chain sequences. Strong correlation was found between tumor-region TCR transcript counts and a T cell module score from matched bulk RNA-seq. The average appearance count of each unique TCR and UMI combination in raw reads was more than ten.

V trimming: 6 bases; J trimming: 0 bases; junction bases outside the gene matches: 3. The CDR3 totals 15 residues. The study's findings and limits: Mutation counts in tumors were tracked by counts of expanded intratumoral alpha and beta TCRs.

TCRdb ran MiXCR on the 5' RACE reads and lists one entry per CDR3 protein. The sample includes roughly 18,000 distinct CDR3 sequences, around a tenth of them seen just once. Ten or more counts support this clonotype. What it recognizes is unknown. In a library made to pick up alpha chains, this beta chain is a stray read with a size that means little. As to time point: sample taken at primary tumor resection. Whole RNA obtained from tumor, nontumor lung or frozen PBMC underwent sequencing without sorting. The sequence was obtained from a female donor with early-stage non-small cell lung cancer. Sequencing used lung tumor tissue, obtained at surgery. The chain recombines TRBV12-3 or TRBV12-4 with TRBJ2-1, with TRBD1 matching over 9 bases. For the CDR3, the DNA is TGTGCCAGCAGGCGGGACAGGGTCTCCTACAATGAGCAGTTCTTC. This gives the protein CASRRDRVSYNEQFF.